This section outlines one T cell receptor beta chain sequence together with its context. This entry comes from a study of blood T cell repertoires in COVID-19. About the study: The United States, Italy and Spain provided the acute and convalescent COVID-19 samples.

How the authors handled the data: Researchers report that nucleated cell counts were estimated from reference gene primer amplification. Measured with immunoSEQ multiplex PCR; TCRdb has only the in-frame clones, and not every one. V and J calls and clone size come straight from that table; D and trimming were deduced from the DNA. The sample includes around 250,000 clones, 91% of them seen just once. Sequenced sample: PBMCs or T cells enriched from blood (not recorded which). The TCR originated in a human donor in a cohort exposed to, infected with or recovered from COVID-19 (not recorded which). The donor label of this sample is uncertain.

The chain's CDR3 is CASSQEGTSLYF. Written as DNA, the CDR3 is TGCGCCAGCAGCCAAGAAGGGACAAGTCTGTACTTC. V is TRBV4-3 and J is TRBJ2-7, with a weak D call TRBD1 (6 bases). Germline V gene lookup returns CDR1 LGHNA and CDR2 YSLEER. This CDR3 has 12 amino acids. Trimming stripped 0 bases from V and 12 bases from J, with 12 bases between.